A single sample gave rise to the 7 T cell receptor beta chains below, sequenced in a study of cytomegalovirus exposure and HLA in healthy donors. The study ran its PCR with 60 Vbeta and 13 Jbeta primers. Repertoires were generated with immunoSEQ multiplex PCR, while TCRdb's copy carries only in-frame clones and drops some. The sample has some 200,000 clones, over 70% seen once. The sequencing sample was made of PBMCs. Source of these receptors: a man aged 50 to 60 in good health and CMV-seronegative.

This clone was observed a handful of times. This chain links TRBV5-1 with TRBJ1-2; weak D call: TRBD1 (5 bases). V shed 3 bases and J shed 2 bases, with 17 bases lying between them. The V gene's germline CDR1 is SGHRS and CDR2 YFSETQ. The CDR3 spans 16 residues. CDR3 region: CASSSGDGAANYGYTF. The CDR3 nucleotides read TGCGCCAGCAGCTCGGGGGATGGAGCCGCGAACTATGGCTACACCTTC.

The gene calls are TRBV6-5 and TRBJ2-3, with D perhaps matching TRBD2 (7 bases). The CDR3 has 14 residues. V shed 7 bases and J shed 0 bases, with 11 bases lying between them. Germline CDR1 reads MNHEY; CDR2 reads SVGAGI. The CDR3 region has the DNA TGTGCCAGCACCCGGGGGGCTAGCACAGATACGCAGTATTTT. Encoded protein: CASTRGASTDTQYF.

This chain connects TRBV27 to TRBJ1-6; 8 bases map to TRBD1. CDR3 size: 15 residues. Germline V gene data show CDR1 as MNHEY and CDR2 as SMNVEV (reference sequence). J gave up 9 bases and V 0 bases, and 4 bases lay outside the gene matches. CDR3 nucleotides: TGTGCCAGCAGTTTATCCCAGGGGGCAGGTTCACCCCTCCACTTT. It translates to CASSLSQGAGSPLHF.

For this clone: Its ends do not fully match the called genes, so a read error is possible. The chain has TRBV7-9 and TRBJ2-4, with D possibly being TRBD1 (6 bases). Germline V lookup: CDR1 SEHNR, CDR2 FQNEAQ (reference sequence). The CDR3 contains 19 residues. CDR3 sequence reads: CSSSNFLTTGPLAKNIQYF. In DNA, the CDR3 is TGTTCCAGCAGCAACTTCTTAACCACAGGGCCCCTAGCCAAAAACATTCAGTACTTC. Full variable domain (remainder filled in from reference TRBV7-9 and TRBJ2-4): DTGVSQNPRHKITKRGQNVTFRCDPISEHNRLYWYRQTLGQGPEFLTYFQNEAQLEKSRLLSDRFSAERPKGSFSTLEIQRTEQGDSAMYLCSSSNFLTTGPLAKNIQYFGAGTRLSVL.

This clone was detected only a few times. This chain connects TRBV9 to TRBJ1-4; D gene unclear. The germline V gene has CDR1 SGDLS and CDR2 YYNGEE. This CDR3 is built from 15 residues. Between the trimmed V and J ends, which lost 2 bases and 0 bases, there was a span of 8 bases. The CDR3 sequence: CASSVSLATNEKLFF. The CDR3 DNA sequence: TGTGCCAGCAGCGTCTCCCTTGCAACTAATGAAAAACTGTTTTTT.

The chain links TRBV10-3 to TRBJ2-2; the D gene is possibly TRBD2 (5 bases). Germline V gene lookup returns CDR1 ENHRY and CDR2 SYGVKD. The CDR3 covers 16 residues. The V gene lost 6 bases and the J gene lost 3 bases, with 17 bases spanning the gap. The DNA for the CDR3 is TGTGCCATCAGGAGGAGTTTCGGGCGGGACACCGGGGAGCTGTTTTTT. Its protein product is CAIRRSFGRDTGELFF.

This clone has more than one count but fewer than ten. The chain employs TRBV19 and TRBJ2-2; D is unclear. Trimming shortened V by 6 bases and J by 7 bases, and 9 bases separated the two germline ends. Germline CDR1 and CDR2: LNHDA and SQIVND (reference sequence). CDR3 size: 12 residues. In DNA form, the CDR3 reads TGTGCCAGTAGACCACAGATCGGGGAGCTGTTTTTT. Translation: CASRPQIGELFF. The full variable domain, in which reference TRBV19 and TRBJ2-2 provide the parts outside the CDR3, is DGGITQSPKYLFRKEGQNVTLSCEQNLNHDAMYWYRQDPGQGLRLIYYSQIVNDFQKGDIAEGYSVSREKKESFPLTVTSAQKNPTAFYLCASRPQIGELFFGEGSRLTVL.